This TCR beta chain was recorded in a study of cytomegalovirus exposure and HLA in healthy donors. Profiling relied on immunoSEQ multiplex PCR, and the TCRdb table lists in-frame clones only, not all of them. The table records 300,000 to 400,000 clones, roughly 89% of them present only once. Study results and limitations: Both high specificity and high sensitivity reportedly marked the classifier's diagnosis of cytomegalovirus status. Despite most TCR sequences being rare, some public TCRs occurred in many donors. As confirmed in vitro, a few CMV-associated chains were specific for CMV antigens. The listing of fewer than 200 TCR beta chains classed them as cytomegalovirus-associated.

A note on this clone: The target antigen is unknown.

V lost 3 bases to trimming and J lost 6 bases; unmatched junction nucleotides: 7. CDR3 length: 15 residues. Germline assignment: CDR1 SGHNT and CDR2 YYREEE (reference sequence). The TCR comes from a woman between 18 and 29 years old in good health and CMV-seronegative. Sequenced: PBMCs. The chain employs TRBV5-4 and TRBJ2-1; 9 bases match TRBD1. The CDR3 reads CASSSQGGQGNEQFF. For the CDR3, the DNA is TGTGCCAGCAGCTCCCAGGGGGGACAGGGCAATGAGCAGTTCTTC.